The 29 T cell receptor beta chains listed next were all sequenced from one sample in a study of blood T cell repertoires in COVID-19. Method: immunoSEQ multiplex PCR; TCRdb's copy keeps in-frame clones and lacks some. The sample has approximately 63,000 clones; 88% are singletons. The sequenced material came from peripheral blood. Source of these receptors: a woman of 80 years or more with active COVID-19.

The rearrangement links TRBV24-1 to TRBJ2-3, with a possible D match to TRBD1 (6 bases). This CDR3 contains 15 residues. Trimming removed 4 bases from V and 2 bases from J, with 12 bases in between. Germline loops: CDR1 KGHDR, CDR2 SFDVKD. CDR3 nucleotides: TGTGCCACCAGTGACCCGGGACACTTCACAGATACGCAGTATTTT. Amino acids: CATSDPGHFTDTQYF.

This rearrangement joins TRBV5-4 to TRBJ2-5; TRBD1 matches 9 bases. This CDR3 has 14 residues. The germline gives CDR1 SGHNT, CDR2 YYREEE (reference sequence). Trimming at V came to 4 bases and at J to 1 base, leaving 2 bases not matched to a gene. CDR3 sequence: CASSEGQGQETQYF. The CDR3 DNA reads TGTGCCAGCAGCGAGGGACAGGGCCAAGAGACCCAGTACTTC. Full variable domain (outside the CDR3, taken from reference TRBV5-4 and TRBJ2-5): ETGVTQSPTHLIKTRGQQVTLRCSSQSGHNTVSWYQQALGQGPQFIFQYYREEENGRGNFPPRFSGLQFPNYSSELNVNALELDDSALYLCASSEGQGQETQYFGPGTRLLVL.

This clone was counted only a few times. The chain employs TRBV7-2 and TRBJ1-5; D ambiguous. The CDR3 contains 16 residues. Trimming took off 2 bases at V and 1 base at J, with 12 bases between the two ends. Germline assignment: CDR1 SGHTA and CDR2 FQGNSA. The CDR3 nucleotides read TGTGCCAGCAGCTTAAAAGCGAGTACGAGCAATCAGCCCCAGCATTTT. Translating it yields CASSLKASTSNQPQHF.

The gene calls are TRBV9 and TRBJ1-2, with 9 bases aligning to TRBD1. The CDR3 sequence is 14 residues long. Germline lookup yields CDR1 SGDLS and CDR2 YYNGEE. The ends lost 2 bases at V and 7 bases at J; junction bases unmatched: 6. In nucleotides, the CDR3 is TGTGCCAGCAGCGTTACAGGGGGCGGAAGTGGCTACACCTTC. Encoded protein: CASSVTGGGSGYTF.

This rearrangement joins TRBV6-5 to TRBJ1-4; D is undetermined. V dropped 8 bases and J dropped 6 bases, with 13 bases sitting between them. The length of the CDR3 is 13 residues. Per the germline V gene, CDR1 is MNHEY and CDR2 is SVGAGI. The CDR3 is CASEGDTHEKLFF. The CDR3 DNA is TGTGCCAGCGAGGGAGACACTCATGAAAAACTGTTTTTT.

The genes are TRBV6-5 and TRBJ2-7; D possibly corresponds to TRBD1 (7 bases). In germline, CDR1 is MNHEY, CDR2 SVGAGI. V lost 5 bases to trimming and J lost 2 bases, with 10 bases between them. The CDR3 sequence is 13 residues long. Here the CDR3 reads CASSQGGAYEQYF. For the CDR3, the DNA is TGTGCCAGCAGTCAGGGGGGCGCCTACGAGCAGTACTTC.

The chain's CDR3 is CASSERGPYQETQYF. The CDR3 DNA is TGTGCCAGCAGCGAGCGGGGGCCCTACCAAGAGACCCAGTACTTC. The chain joins TRBV2 to TRBJ2-5, with 8 bases fitting TRBD2. CDR3 length: 15 amino acids. Germline V gene sequence: CDR1 SNHLY, CDR2 FYNNEI. With V trimmed by 6 bases and J by 0 bases, 6 bases remained unmatched.

The chain uses TRBV28 and TRBJ1-2; perhaps TRBD1 as D (6 bases). The germline V gene encodes CDR1 MDHEN and CDR2 SYDVKM. Trimming took off 3 bases at V and 7 bases at J, with 15 bases between the two ends. The CDR3 consists of 14 residues. Written as DNA, the CDR3 is TGTGCCAGCAGTTTCTCGTGGGGGCAAATTGGCTACACCTTC. It encodes CASSFSWGQIGYTF.

The chain employs TRBV7-2 and TRBJ1-6; D is ambiguous. The CDR3 extends over 13 amino acids. Germline V gives CDR1 SGHTA, CDR2 FQGNSA. Trimming removed 1 base from V and 7 bases from J, with 5 bases in between. The CDR3 spells CASSLVQNSPLHF. The DNA for the CDR3 is TGTGCCAGCAGCTTAGTCCAGAATTCACCCCTCCACTTT.

In its sample, this clone was seen once. The gene calls are TRBV2 and TRBJ2-7, with 9 nucleotides matching TRBD2. Germline loops: CDR1 SNHLY, CDR2 FYNNEI. V was clipped by 6 bases and J by 5 bases; unmatched bases: 8. CDR3 length equals 14 residues. DNA of the CDR3: TGTGCCAGCAGCGCGGGACTAGCTAACCACGAGCAGTACTTC. Translating gives CASSAGLANHEQYF.

CDR3 amino acids: CSVRTPGQYTEAFF. CDR3 nucleotide sequence: TGCAGCGTCCGAACTCCGGGACAGTACACTGAAGCTTTCTTT. The V call is TRBV29-1, the J call TRBJ1-1; 7 bases are a match to TRBD1. This CDR3 region has 14 residues. The J segment lost 3 bases and the V segment lost 6 bases, leaving 10 bases of the junction unmatched. CDR1 and CDR2 from the germline V gene are SQVTM and ANQGSEA.

CDR3 sequence reads: CASSPTAGGWTDTQYF. CDR3 DNA sequence: TGTGCCAGCAGCCCCACCGCGGGGGGGTGGACAGATACGCAGTATTTT. The chain has TRBV9 and TRBJ2-3, with 9 bases matching TRBD2. In germline, CDR1 is SGDLS, CDR2 YYNGEE. This CDR3 contains 16 residues. The ends lost 4 bases at V and 3 bases at J; junction bases unmatched: 9.

The chain links TRBV27 to TRBJ2-1, with D perhaps TRBD2 (6 bases). Germline CDR1 reads MNHEY; CDR2 reads SMNVEV (reference sequence). Trimming removed 7 bases from V and 1 base from J, with 14 bases in between. This CDR3 is 15 amino acids long. The CDR3 loop is CASTRPGGSYNEQFF. The CDR3 nucleotides read TGTGCCAGCACTCGCCCCGGGGGATCCTACAATGAGCAGTTCTTC.

The chain is built from TRBV5-4 and TRBJ2-5; a possible D gene is TRBD2 (6 bases). Between the trimmed V and J ends, which lost 3 bases and 5 bases, there was a span of 17 bases. Germline V lookup: CDR1 SGHNT, CDR2 YYREEE (reference sequence). The CDR3 is 15 residues long. CDR3 sequence (DNA): TGTGCCAGCAGCTGGTCACGGGGGAGGATCGAGACCCAGTACTTC. Translated, it gives CASSWSRGRIETQYF.

The gene calls are TRBV14 and TRBJ2-2; D not certain. The CDR3 loop spans 14 amino acids. V was clipped by 1 base and J by 2 bases, with 5 bases between them. CDR1 and CDR2 from the germline V gene are SGHDN and FVKESK. Here the CDR3 DNA reads TGTGCCAGCAGCCAAGCAGTAAACACCGGGGAGCTGTTTTTT. Its protein product is CASSQAVNTGELFF.

The sample holds a few counts of this clone. The chain links TRBV28 to TRBJ1-1, with D uncertain. The germline CDR1 and CDR2 sequences are MDHEN and SYDVKM. The CDR3 has 13 residues. V was pared by 5 bases and J by 4 bases, with 11 bases between. CDR3 nucleotide sequence: TGTGCCAGCAGTCCACCGGTCGGCACTGAAGCTTTCTTT. Translating it yields CASSPPVGTEAFF.

The chain links TRBV10-3 to TRBJ2-1; 9 bases align to TRBD1. Germline assignment: CDR1 ENHRY and CDR2 SYGVKD. The CDR3 spans 13 residues. Trimming removed 7 bases from V and 9 bases from J; junction bases left unmatched: 7. The CDR3 loop reads CAINGQGFGEQFF. CDR3 coding DNA: TGTGCCATCAACGGACAGGGGTTCGGTGAGCAGTTCTTC.

V usage is TRBV7-3 and J usage is TRBJ2-3, with TRBD1 identical over 9 bases. CDR1 is SGHTA and CDR2 is FQGTGA in the germline V gene. The CDR3 is made up of 14 amino acids. V shed 4 bases, J shed 4 bases, and the junction held 3 bases outside the gene matches. DNA of the CDR3: TGTGCCAGCAGCTCGGGACAGGGTGCAGATACGCAGTATTTT. Translation: CASSSGQGADTQYF.

The rearrangement joins TRBV5-1 to TRBJ1-1; D not resolved. V was shortened by 0 bases and J by 4 bases, with 13 bases between the two germline ends. Germline values: CDR1 SGHRS, CDR2 YFSETQ. CDR3 length: 15 amino acids. The CDR3 protein is CASSLGHPMTTEAFF. The CDR3 DNA sequence: TGCGCCAGCAGCTTGGGACACCCTATGACCACTGAAGCTTTCTTT.

The rearrangement uses TRBV18 and TRBJ1-5, with D possibly matching TRBD1 (5 bases). V was clipped by 1 base and J by 2 bases, with 9 bases between them. CDR3 length: 15 residues. From germline, CDR1 is KGHSH and CDR2 LQKENI. CDR3 loop: CASSPQGAGNQPQHF. CDR3 sequence (DNA): TGTGCCAGCTCACCACAAGGGGCGGGCAATCAGCCCCAGCATTTT. The whole variable domain, remainder taken from reference TRBV18 and TRBJ1-5, is NAGVMQNPRHLVRRRGQEARLRCSPMKGHSHVYWYRQLPEEGLKFMVYLQKENIIDESGMPKERFSAEFPKEGPSILRIQQVVRGDSAAYFCASSPQGAGNQPQHFGDGTRLSIL.

The chain links TRBV7-2 to TRBJ2-5; D might be TRBD1 (6 bases). The CDR3 runs 15 residues. V gave up 1 base and J gave up 2 bases, with 11 bases separating them. Per the germline V gene, CDR1 is SGHTA and CDR2 is FQGNSA. CDR3 amino acids: CASSLGRGLQETQYF. The CDR3 DNA follows: TGTGCCAGCAGCTTAGGCAGGGGCCTACAAGAGACCCAGTACTTC. The whole variable domain, filled in from reference TRBV7-2 and TRBJ2-5, reads GAGVSQSPSNKVTEKGKDVELRCDPISGHTALYWYRQSLGQGLEFLIYFQGNSAPDKSGLPSDRFSAERTGGSVSTLTIQRTQQEDSAVYLCASSLGRGLQETQYFGPGTRLLVL.

This chain connects TRBV18 to TRBJ1-4; the match to TRBD1 covers 8 bases. CDR3 length equals 16 residues. V was pared by 6 bases and J by 2 bases, with 8 bases of the junction left unmatched. Looked up from germline, CDR1 is KGHSH and CDR2 is LQKENI. In DNA form, the CDR3 reads TGTGCCAGCTCCCCAGGACAGGGAAGGACTAATGAAAAACTGTTTTTT. It specifies CASSPGQGRTNEKLFF.

The J gene is TRBJ1-2, the V gene TRBV28, with 7 bases lining up with TRBD1. Per the germline V gene, CDR1 is MDHEN and CDR2 is SYDVKM. CDR3 length: 16 amino acids. Trimming cost V 5 bases and J 2 bases; bases outside gene matches: 11. The CDR3 loop reads CASSPRGARGNYGYTF. The CDR3 DNA follows: TGTGCCAGCAGTCCCAGGGGGGCCAGGGGCAACTATGGCTACACCTTC.

The rearrangement uses TRBV28 and TRBJ1-1, with TRBD1 matching over 7 bases. CDR1 is MDHEN and CDR2 is SYDVKM in the germline V gene. V dropped 5 bases and J dropped 3; count of bases not matched to a gene: 9. The CDR3 length is 15 residues. CDR3 region: CASSQGWDRDTEAFF. Here the CDR3 DNA reads TGTGCCAGCAGTCAAGGGTGGGACAGAGACACTGAAGCTTTCTTT. Based on the CDR3 plus reference TRBV28 and TRBJ1-1, the full variable domain is DVKVTQSSRYLVKRTGEKVFLECVQDMDHENMFWYRQDPGLGLRLIYFSYDVKMKEKGDIPEGYSVSREKKERFSLILESASTNQTSMYLCASSQGWDRDTEAFFGQGTRLTVV.

This clone showed up just once. The chain combines TRBV5-6 with TRBJ2-1, with TRBD2 matching 13 bases. Germline V CDR1 and CDR2: SGHDT, YYEEEE. The V and J ends lost 4 bases and 7 bases, in that order; junction bases with no gene match: 5. CDR3 length equals 15 residues. CDR3 sequence (DNA): TGTGCCAGCAGCCCTATGACTAGCGGGGGGAATGAGCAGTTCTTC. It is translated as CASSPMTSGGNEQFF.

This sequence joins TRBV5-1 and TRBJ1-1, with a weak D call TRBD1 (6 bases). Trimming removed 1 base from V and 4 bases from J, with 11 bases in between. The CDR3 is 14 amino acids. From germline, CDR1 is SGHRS and CDR2 YFSETQ. CDR3 DNA: TGCGCCAGCAGCTTGCAACAGGGTAGCACTGAAGCTTTCTTT. Amino acid sequence: CASSLQQGSTEAFF.

This clone appeared once. V and J are TRBV7-8 and TRBJ2-7, with a possible D match to TRBD2 (6 bases). Germline CDR1 is SGHVS and CDR2 is FQNEAQ. This CDR3 comprises 15 residues. Trimming took 3 bases from V and 6 from J, leaving 18 bases between them. For the CDR3, the DNA is TGTGCCAGCAGCTTTTCTCCCTTCCGGAGGGGCGAGCAGTACTTC. It translates to CASSFSPFRRGEQYF.

The chain links TRBV9 to TRBJ2-1; D possibly corresponds to TRBD1 (6 bases). The V gene's germline CDR1 is SGDLS and CDR2 YYNGEE. This CDR3 has 14 residues. Trimming removed 0 bases from V and 8 bases from J, with 12 bases in between. The CDR3 is CASSVGQEVDEQFF. For the CDR3, the DNA is TGTGCCAGCAGCGTAGGACAGGAGGTCGATGAGCAGTTCTTC.

The chain employs TRBV28 and TRBJ2-1; weak D call: TRBD2 (6 bases). Per germline, CDR1 MDHEN and CDR2 SYDVKM. CDR3 length equals 16 residues. Trimming removed 6 bases at V and 4 bases at J, with 19 bases between. The CDR3 sequence is CASRRGRSQSYNEQFF. Written as DNA, the CDR3 is TGTGCCAGCAGACGGGGGAGGAGTCAATCTTACAATGAGCAGTTCTTC.